The next 15 T cell receptor beta chains were all read from a single sample in a study of blood T cell repertoires in COVID-19. The table came from immunoSEQ multiplex PCR; TCRdb's copy has only in-frame clones and leaves some out. The table shows tens of thousands of clones, with roughly 85% occurring only once. Source material: peripheral blood. The receptors originated from a human donor in a cohort sampled during active COVID-19.

The rearrangement links TRBV7-2 to TRBJ1-4; a possible D gene is TRBD1 (6 bases). There are 13 residues in the CDR3. CDR1 and CDR2 (germline): SGHTA, FQGNSA. Trimming left V 3 bases short and J 10 bases short, with 12 bases between. DNA for the CDR3: TGTGCCAGCAGCTTGGTACAGGGTGGAAAACTGTTTTTT. Translation: CASSLVQGGKLFF.

The gene calls are TRBV5-1 and TRBJ2-7, with D possibly matching TRBD1 (7 bases). The germline V gene encodes CDR1 SGHRS and CDR2 YFSETQ. The CDR3 totals 14 residues. Trimming cost V 3 bases and J 3 bases, with 13 bases left between them. The DNA of the CDR3 is TGCGCCAGCAGCTCGACCCAGGGGGGCTACGAGCAGTACTTC. Protein product: CASSSTQGGYEQYF. The full variable domain, with the rest looked up from reference TRBV5-1 and TRBJ2-7, is KAGVTQTPRYLIKTRGQQVTLSCSPISGHRSVSWYQQTPGQGLQFLFEYFSETQRNKGNFPGRFSGRQFSNSRSEMNVSTLELGDSALYLCASSSTQGGYEQYFGPGTRLTVT.

V usage is TRBV10-3 and J usage is TRBJ2-1; 12 bases agree with TRBD2. V shed 6 bases and J 6 bases; nucleotides not matched to a gene: 3. From germline, CDR1 is ENHRY and CDR2 SYGVKD. This CDR3 spans 14 amino acids. For the CDR3, the DNA is TGTGCCATCAGGAGGACTAGCGGGATCAATGAGCAGTTCTTC. Protein: CAIRRTSGINEQFF.

V is TRBV7-9 and J is TRBJ1-1, with a possible D match to TRBD1 (5 bases). This CDR3 region has 16 residues. CDR1 is SEHNR and CDR2 is FQNEAQ in the germline V gene (reference sequence). V lost 1 base, J lost 3 bases, and 15 bases lay in between. The CDR3 nucleotides read TGTGCCAGCAGCTTAGGCGTTACAGGCTATGACACTGAAGCTTTCTTT. As protein: CASSLGVTGYDTEAFF.

The rearrangement links TRBV16 to TRBJ2-3; 8 bases align to TRBD2. This CDR3 is built from 16 residues. J was trimmed by 0 bases and V by 0 bases; bases with no gene match: 2. Germline CDR1 KGHSY, CDR2 FQNENV. CDR3 region: CASSQSPGGSTDTQYF. The CDR3 bases are TGTGCCAGCAGCCAATCCCCGGGGGGGAGCACAGATACGCAGTATTTT.

This chain joins TRBV6-1 and TRBJ1-3, with D tentatively TRBD1 (6 bases). In germline, CDR1 is MNHNS, CDR2 SASEGT. CDR3 length equals 17 residues. V lost 4 bases, J lost 2 bases, and 18 bases lay in between. The CDR3 DNA reads as TGTGCCAGCAGTGTTGGTCGCGGGGGCGCCGCTGGAAACACCATATATTTT. Translated, it gives CASSVGRGGAAGNTIYF.

CDR3 protein: CASSQTSGGIHEQFF. In DNA form, the CDR3 reads TGTGCCAGCAGTCAAACTAGCGGGGGGATCCATGAGCAGTTCTTC. The chain combines TRBV11-2 with TRBJ2-1; 12 nucleotides match TRBD2. This CDR3 comprises 15 residues. The V gene end was trimmed by 6 bases and the J gene end by 8 bases; junction bases not matched to a gene: 8. Germline V lookup: CDR1 SGHAT, CDR2 FQNNGV.

The V and J genes are TRBV7-2 and TRBJ2-7; a possible D gene is TRBD1 (5 bases). V was clipped by 3 bases and J by 2 bases, with 8 bases between them. Germline V gives CDR1 SGHTA, CDR2 FQGNSA. The CDR3 has 13 amino acids. The CDR3 reads CASSFWGPYEQYF. The DNA of the CDR3 is TGTGCCAGCAGCTTTTGGGGCCCCTACGAGCAGTACTTC.

This clone has only a few counts. The chain employs TRBV19 and TRBJ2-6, with 8 nucleotides matching TRBD1. The junction had 21 bases not matched to a gene; V was cut back by 8 bases and J by 0 bases. The CDR3 runs 21 residues. Germline V gene data show CDR1 as LNHDA and CDR2 as SQIVND (reference sequence). The CDR3 coding sequence is TGTGCCAGTTCAGGCGGACAGGGTAGATTAAAAGTTTACTCTGGGGCCAACGTCCTGACTTTC. Encoded protein: CASSGGQGRLKVYSGANVLTF.

The chain uses TRBV19 and TRBJ2-1; D not certain. The V and J ends lost 1 base and 12 bases respectively, with 16 bases between them. Germline V gives CDR1 LNHDA, CDR2 SQIVND (reference sequence). The CDR3 runs 14 residues. The CDR3 bases are TGTGCCAGTAGTATAGGCCCCCGATCCTCGGGGCAGTTCTTC. As protein: CASSIGPRSSGQFF.

V gene TRBV7-8 combines with J gene TRBJ2-1, with 9 bases aligning to TRBD2. The CDR3 is made up of 18 amino acids. V lost 1 base, J lost 9 bases, and 16 bases stayed unmatched. The germline V gene encodes CDR1 SGHVS and CDR2 FQNEAQ. The CDR3 DNA follows: TGTGCCAGCAGCTTAGTTTCTTTAACCCTTAGCGGGAGAGGTGAGCAGTTCTTC. Translated: CASSLVSLTLSGRGEQFF.

The CDR3 DNA follows: TGTGCCAGCAGTCCGGGACTCACCTCCTACGAGCAGTACTTC. Translating it yields CASSPGLTSYEQYF. The chain has TRBV6-5 and TRBJ2-7; perhaps TRBD2 as D (6 bases). V was cut by 5 bases and J by 0 bases, with 11 bases left in between. Germline loops: CDR1 MNHEY, CDR2 SVGAGI. This CDR3 spans 14 amino acids.

The chain couples TRBV6-5 to TRBJ1-2, with 11 bases identical to TRBD1. Germline V gene lookup returns CDR1 MNHEY and CDR2 SVGAGI. The CDR3 covers 13 residues. The junction had 4 bases not matched to a gene; V was cut back by 6 bases and J by 7 bases. The CDR3 loop reads CASSGQGAGGYTF. The DNA for the CDR3 is TGTGCCAGCAGCGGACAGGGGGCCGGTGGCTACACCTTC.

The chain couples TRBV27 to TRBJ1-1, with 9 positions matching TRBD1. The junction had 13 bases not matched to a gene; V was cut back by 6 bases and J by 5 bases. The CDR3 loop spans 16 amino acids. From germline, CDR1 is MNHEY and CDR2 SMNVEV (reference sequence). The CDR3 here is CASRPLGTGRSTEAFF. In nucleotides, the CDR3 is TGTGCCAGCAGACCTTTAGGGACAGGGAGGTCAACTGAAGCTTTCTTT.

V and J are TRBV5-1 and TRBJ2-1; 12 positions match TRBD2. V was pared by 2 bases and J by 1 base, with 1 base of the junction left unmatched. CDR3 length equals 16 residues. Per germline, CDR1 SGHRS and CDR2 YFSETQ. For the CDR3, the DNA is TGCGCCAGCAGCTTTCTAGCGGGAGGGTCCTACAATGAGCAGTTCTTC. Translation: CASSFLAGGSYNEQFF.